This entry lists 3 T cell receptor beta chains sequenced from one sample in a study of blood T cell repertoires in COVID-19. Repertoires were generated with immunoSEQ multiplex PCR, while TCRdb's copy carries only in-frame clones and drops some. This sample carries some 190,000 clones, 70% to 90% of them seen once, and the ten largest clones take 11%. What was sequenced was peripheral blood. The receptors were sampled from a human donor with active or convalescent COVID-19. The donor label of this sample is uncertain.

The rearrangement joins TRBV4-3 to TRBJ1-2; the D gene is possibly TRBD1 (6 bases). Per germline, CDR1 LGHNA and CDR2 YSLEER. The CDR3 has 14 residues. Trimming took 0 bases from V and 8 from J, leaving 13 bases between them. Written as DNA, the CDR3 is TGCGCCAGCAGCCAAGATACGGGACACTTGGGCTACACCTTC. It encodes CASSQDTGHLGYTF.

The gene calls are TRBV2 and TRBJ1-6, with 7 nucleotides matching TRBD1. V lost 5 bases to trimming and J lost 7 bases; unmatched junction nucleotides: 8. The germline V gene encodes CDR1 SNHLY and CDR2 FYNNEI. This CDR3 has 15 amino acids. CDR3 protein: CASSLRGQSNSPLHF. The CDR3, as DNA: TGTGCCAGCAGTCTGAGGGGACAGTCAAATTCACCCCTCCACTTT.

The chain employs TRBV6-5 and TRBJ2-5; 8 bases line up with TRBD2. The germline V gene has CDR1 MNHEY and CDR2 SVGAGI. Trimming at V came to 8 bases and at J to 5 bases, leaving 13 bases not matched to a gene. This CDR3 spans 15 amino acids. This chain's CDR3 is CASPRVAGGGETQYF. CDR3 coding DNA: TGTGCCAGCCCCCGAGTGGCGGGGGGCGGGGAGACCCAGTACTTC.